The sequence of this T cell receptor (beta chain) was determined in a study of shared clonotypes between healthy human individuals. TCRdb keeps only in-frame clones here, not all; method: immunoSEQ multiplex PCR. The sample has around 650,000 clones, approximately 96% seen once; the top ten hold less than 0.13%. The V gene end was trimmed by 4 bases and the J gene end by 0 bases; junction bases not matched to a gene: 3. Germline V gene lookup returns CDR1 LNHDA and CDR2 SQIVND (reference sequence). The CDR3 is 15 amino acids. Positive CCR7 selection of CD45RO-negative cells yielded the naive CD8 cells, and terminally differentiated effector memory CD45RA+ cells were excluded.

The clonotype was recovered from a woman aged 25 to 39 in good health. Sequencing was performed on naive CD8+ T cells sorted from blood. The chain joins TRBV19 to TRBJ2-7; 10 nucleotides match TRBD2. This CDR3 reads CASSTASGGSYEQYF. As DNA, the CDR3 is TGTGCCAGTAGTACCGCTAGCGGGGGCTCCTACGAGCAGTACTTC.